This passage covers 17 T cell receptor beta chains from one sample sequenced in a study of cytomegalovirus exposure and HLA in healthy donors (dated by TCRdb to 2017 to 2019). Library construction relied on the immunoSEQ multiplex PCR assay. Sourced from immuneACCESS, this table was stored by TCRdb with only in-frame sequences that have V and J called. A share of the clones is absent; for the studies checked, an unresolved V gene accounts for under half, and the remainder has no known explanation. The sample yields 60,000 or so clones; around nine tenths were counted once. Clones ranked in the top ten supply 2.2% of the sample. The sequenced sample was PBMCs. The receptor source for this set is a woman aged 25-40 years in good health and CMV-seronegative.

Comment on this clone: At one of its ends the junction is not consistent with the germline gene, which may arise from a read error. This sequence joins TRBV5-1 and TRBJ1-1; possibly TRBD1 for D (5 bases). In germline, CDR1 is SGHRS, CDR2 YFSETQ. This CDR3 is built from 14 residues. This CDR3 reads CIPPAGGVHTEAFF. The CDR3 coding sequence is TGTATCCCGCCGGCGGGGGGGGTACACACTGAAGCTTTCTTT.

The CDR3 DNA reads as TGTGCCAGCTCCCCAAGACTAGCGGGTTTTGATGCCGGGGAGCTGTTTTTT. Translation gives CASSPRLAGFDAGELFF. The chain links TRBV18 to TRBJ2-2; 10 positions agree with TRBD2. The CDR3 runs 17 residues. CDR1 and CDR2 from the germline V gene are KGHSH and LQKENI. The ends lost 6 bases at V and 6 bases at J; junction bases unmatched: 13.

As DNA, the CDR3 is TGTGCCAGCCGGGTTAGGGGGACAGGGCACTACGAGCAGTACTTC. This gives the protein CASRVRGTGHYEQYF. The chain recombines TRBV28 with TRBJ2-7, with 9 nucleotides matching TRBD1. The CDR3 is 15 amino acids. Germline V gene data show CDR1 as MDHEN and CDR2 as SYDVKM. V lost 8 bases, J lost 3 bases, and 11 bases stayed unmatched.

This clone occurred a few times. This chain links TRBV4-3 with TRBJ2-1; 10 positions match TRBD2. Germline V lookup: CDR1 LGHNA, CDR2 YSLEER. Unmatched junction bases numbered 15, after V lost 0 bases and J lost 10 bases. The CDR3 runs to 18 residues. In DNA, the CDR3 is TGCGCCAGCAGCCAAGATATATCCTCGGCTAGCGGGAGTGGGGAGCAGTTCTTC. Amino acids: CASSQDISSASGSGEQFF.

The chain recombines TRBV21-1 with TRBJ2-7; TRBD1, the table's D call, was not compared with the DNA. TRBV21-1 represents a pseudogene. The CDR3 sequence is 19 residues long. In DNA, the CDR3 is TGTGCCAGCAGCAAAGCGCGGGACAGGGGGAAGTTGCACTCCTACGAGCAGTACTTC. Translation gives CASSKARDRGKLHSYEQYF.

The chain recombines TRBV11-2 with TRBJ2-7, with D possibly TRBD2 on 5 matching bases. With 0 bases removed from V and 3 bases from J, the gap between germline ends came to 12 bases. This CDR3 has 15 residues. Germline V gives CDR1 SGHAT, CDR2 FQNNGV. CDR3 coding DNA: TGTGCCAGCAGCTTAGAACATGGAGGAGGCTACGAGCAGTACTTC. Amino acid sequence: CASSLEHGGGYEQYF.

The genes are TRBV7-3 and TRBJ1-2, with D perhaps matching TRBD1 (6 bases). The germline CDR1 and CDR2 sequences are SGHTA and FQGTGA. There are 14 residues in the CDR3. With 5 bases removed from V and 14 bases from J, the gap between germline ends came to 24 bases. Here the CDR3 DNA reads TGTGCCAGCAGCCCGCAAAGCACAGGGACACCACAAACCTTC. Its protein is CASSPQSTGTPQTF.

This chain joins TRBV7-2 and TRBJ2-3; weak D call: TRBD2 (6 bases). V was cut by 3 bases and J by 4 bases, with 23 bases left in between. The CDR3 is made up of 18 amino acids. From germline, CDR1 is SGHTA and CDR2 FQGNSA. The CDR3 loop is CASSLRGLSLRTADTQYF. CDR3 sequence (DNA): TGTGCCAGCAGCTTGCGGGGACTCTCCCTTAGGACGGCAGATACGCAGTATTTT.

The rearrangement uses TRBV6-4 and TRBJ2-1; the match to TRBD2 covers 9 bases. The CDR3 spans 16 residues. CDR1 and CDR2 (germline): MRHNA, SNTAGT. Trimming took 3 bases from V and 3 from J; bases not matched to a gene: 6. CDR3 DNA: TGTGCCAGCAGTGAGGATAGCGGGAGATTCTACAATGAGCAGTTCTTC. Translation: CASSEDSGRFYNEQFF.

CDR3 DNA sequence: TGTGCCAGCGGTACAGGGGGCCCTGGAGCTTTCTTT. Translated, it gives CASGTGGPGAFF. The chain combines TRBV2 with TRBJ1-1, with TRBD1 matching over 9 bases. Germline-derived CDR1 and CDR2 are SNHLY and FYNNEI. Trimming took 8 bases from V and 10 from J; bases not matched to a gene: 8. This CDR3 has 12 residues.

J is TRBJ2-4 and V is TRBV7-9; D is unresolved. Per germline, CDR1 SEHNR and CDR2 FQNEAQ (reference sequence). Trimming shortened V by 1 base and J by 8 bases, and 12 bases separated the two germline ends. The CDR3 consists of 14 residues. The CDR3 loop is CASSLEVAADIQYF. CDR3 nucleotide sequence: TGTGCCAGCAGCTTAGAGGTAGCCGCGGACATTCAGTACTTC.

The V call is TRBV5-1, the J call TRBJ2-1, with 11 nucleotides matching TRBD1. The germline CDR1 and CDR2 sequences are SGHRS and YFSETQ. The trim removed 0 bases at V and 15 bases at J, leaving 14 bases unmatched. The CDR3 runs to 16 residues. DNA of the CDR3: TGCGCCAGCAGCTTGGCCGACGTCCAGGGACAGGGGGATCCGTTCTTC. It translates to CASSLADVQGQGDPFF.

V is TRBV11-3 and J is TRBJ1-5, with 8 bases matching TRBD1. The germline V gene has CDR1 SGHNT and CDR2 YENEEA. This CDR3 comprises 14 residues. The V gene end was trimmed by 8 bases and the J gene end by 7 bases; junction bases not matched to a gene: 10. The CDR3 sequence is CASFRQGLWQPQHF. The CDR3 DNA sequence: TGTGCCAGCTTCCGACAGGGGCTGTGGCAGCCCCAGCATTTT. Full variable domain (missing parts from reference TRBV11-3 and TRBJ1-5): EAGVVQSPRYKIIEKKQPVAFWCNPISGHNTLYWYLQNLGQGPELLIRYENEEAVDDSQLPKDRFSAERLKGVDSTLKIQPAELGDSAVYLCASFRQGLWQPQHFGDGTRLSIL.

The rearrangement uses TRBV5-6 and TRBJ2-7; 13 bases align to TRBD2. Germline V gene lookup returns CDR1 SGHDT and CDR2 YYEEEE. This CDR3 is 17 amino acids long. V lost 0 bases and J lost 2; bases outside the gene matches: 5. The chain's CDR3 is CASSLGGTSGDAYEQYF. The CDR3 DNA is TGTGCCAGCAGCTTGGGCGGGACTAGCGGGGACGCCTACGAGCAGTACTTC.

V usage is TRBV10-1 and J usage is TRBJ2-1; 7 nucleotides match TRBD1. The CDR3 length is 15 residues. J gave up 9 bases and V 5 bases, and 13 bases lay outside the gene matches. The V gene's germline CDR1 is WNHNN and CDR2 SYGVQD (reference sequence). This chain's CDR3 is CASSNRRGRPGEQFF. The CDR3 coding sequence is TGCGCCAGCAGTAACCGAAGGGGGCGCCCGGGTGAGCAGTTCTTC.

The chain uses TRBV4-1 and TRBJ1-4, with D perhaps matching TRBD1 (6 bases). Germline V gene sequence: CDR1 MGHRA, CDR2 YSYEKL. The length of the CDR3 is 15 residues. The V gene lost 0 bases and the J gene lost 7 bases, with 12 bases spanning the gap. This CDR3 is CASSQERGGGEKLFF. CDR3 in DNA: TGCGCCAGCAGCCAAGAACGCGGGGGCGGTGAAAAACTGTTTTTT.

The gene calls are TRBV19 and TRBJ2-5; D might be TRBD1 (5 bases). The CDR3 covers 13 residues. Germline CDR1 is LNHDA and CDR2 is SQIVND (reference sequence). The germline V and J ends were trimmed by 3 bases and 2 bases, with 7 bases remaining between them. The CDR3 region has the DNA TGTGCCAGTAGTATCCCAGGGCAAGAGACCCAGTACTTC. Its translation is CASSIPGQETQYF.